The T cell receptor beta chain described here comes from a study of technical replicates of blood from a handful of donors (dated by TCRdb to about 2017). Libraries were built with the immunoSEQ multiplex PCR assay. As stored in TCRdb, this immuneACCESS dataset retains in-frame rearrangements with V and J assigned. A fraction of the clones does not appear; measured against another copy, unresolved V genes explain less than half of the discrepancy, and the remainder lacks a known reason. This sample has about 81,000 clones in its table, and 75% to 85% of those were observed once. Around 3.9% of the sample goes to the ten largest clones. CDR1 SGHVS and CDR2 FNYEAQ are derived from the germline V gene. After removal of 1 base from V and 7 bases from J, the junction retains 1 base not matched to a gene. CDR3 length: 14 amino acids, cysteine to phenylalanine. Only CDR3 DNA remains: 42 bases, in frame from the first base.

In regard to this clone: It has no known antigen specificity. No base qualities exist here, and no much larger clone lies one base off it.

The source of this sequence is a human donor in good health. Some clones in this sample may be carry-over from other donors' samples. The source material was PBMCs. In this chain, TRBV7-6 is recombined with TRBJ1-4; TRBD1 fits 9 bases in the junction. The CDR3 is CASSLGTGVEKLFF. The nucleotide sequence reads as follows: TGTGCCAGCAGCTTAGGGACAGGGGTTGAAAAACTGTTTTTT.